Reported below is one TCR beta chain. Clones were sequenced by immunoSEQ multiplex PCR, and TCRdb holds only the in-frame ones, with some missing. The table has 380,000 or so clones, around 87% seen once. The sample belongs to a study of blood T cell repertoires in COVID-19. The germline V gene encodes CDR1 MGHRA and CDR2 YSYEKL. Trimming took off 0 bases at V and 1 base at J, with 13 bases between the two ends. This CDR3 region has 16 residues. Individuals drawn from about 26 US areas were roughly 18 to 95 years old. Categorization into cohorts depended on clinical history that participants reported. Cohort 3 recovered donors had two negative PCRs, clearance, or symptom resolution.

The TCR was taken from a man aged 25 to 40 who had recovered from COVID-19. The sequenced sample was PBMCs or T cells enriched from blood (not recorded which). The chain is built from TRBV4-1 and TRBJ2-7, with D tentatively TRBD2 (5 bases). The CDR3 reads CASSQDPNGVSYEQYF. DNA for the CDR3: TGCGCCAGCAGCCAAGACCCAAACGGGGTATCCTACGAGCAGTACTTC.